Sequencing of this T cell receptor (beta chain) was carried out in a study of blood T cells in healthy people across ages. Germline V gives CDR1 MGHRA, CDR2 YSYEKL. The CDR3 runs to 14 residues. The V gene lost 1 base and the J gene lost 6 bases, with 13 bases spanning the gap. Findings of the study overall: Per million T cells, TCR beta diversity dropped about linearly as age rose. Percentage of naive T cells showed a strong correlation with TCR beta diversity.

In regard to this clonotype: What it recognizes is unknown.

It was with a sample-barcoded 5' primer and a J-beta primer mix that a second PCR of roughly 7 to 12 cycles was run. TCRdb re-called the 5' RACE reads through MiXCR, storing one row per CDR3 protein. The table shows roughly 700,000 distinct CDR3 sequences, with 25% occurring only once. These data also featured in a second study, about T cells of mothers and their children.

This chain joins TRBV4-1 and TRBJ2-7; D uncertain. Sequencing used blood. This receptor was obtained from a boy between 10 and 17 years old in good health. CDR3 region: CASSQALGRFEQYF. CDR3 DNA: TGCGCCAGCAGCCAAGCCCTAGGCCGGTTCGAGCAGTACTTC.